This TCR beta chain was observed in a study of blood T cell repertoires in COVID-19. For the study at large: PBMCs, B-cell-depleted T cells, or T cells were the source of the cDNA or gDNA that made up the material.

Germline CDR1 and CDR2: SQVTM and ANQGSEA. Trimming pared 4 bases from V and 2 bases from J, leaving 5 bases between. The CDR3 extends over 11 amino acids. In the source study's methods: Amplifying reference gene primers gave estimates of nucleated cell counts. Produced via immunoSEQ multiplex PCR; TCRdb's table is partial and in-frame only. V and J calls and clone size follow that table, whereas D and trimming were derived from the DNA. The sample shows under 350,000 clones, 80% to 90% of them seen only once. The sequencing sample was made of peripheral blood. This chain joins TRBV29-1 and TRBJ1-1; the D is unclear. The receptor comes from a middle-aged man with acute or convalescent COVID-19. CDR3 loop: CSVVKNTEAFF. The CDR3, as DNA: TGCAGCGTTGTCAAAAACACTGAAGCTTTCTTT.